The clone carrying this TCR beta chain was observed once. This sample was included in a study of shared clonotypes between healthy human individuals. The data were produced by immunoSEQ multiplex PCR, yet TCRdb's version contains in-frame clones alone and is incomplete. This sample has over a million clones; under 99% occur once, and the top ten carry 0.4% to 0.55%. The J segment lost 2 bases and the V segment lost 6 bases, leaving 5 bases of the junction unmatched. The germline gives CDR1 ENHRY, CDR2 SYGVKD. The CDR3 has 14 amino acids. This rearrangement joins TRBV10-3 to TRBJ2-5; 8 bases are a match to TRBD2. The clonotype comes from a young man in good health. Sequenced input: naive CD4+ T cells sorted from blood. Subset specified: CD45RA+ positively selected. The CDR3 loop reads CAIRRSGGQETQYF. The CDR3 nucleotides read TGTGCCATCAGGAGGAGCGGGGGACAAGAGACCCAGTACTTC.